Listed below are T cell receptor beta chains from one sample, sequenced in a study of blood T cell repertoires in COVID-19. Sequenced by immunoSEQ multiplex PCR; TCRdb stores in-frame clones only, minus some. The profile shows some 220,000 clones, 83% of them singletons. Sequencing used peripheral blood. The receptors here all came from a woman aged 25 to 45 with COVID-19, enrolled during active disease. The CDR3 runs from the conserved cysteine through the conserved F or W. A D gene is named only where the DNA matches it firmly. Clone sizes are given selectively: once, few, many, or a class where the clone is expanded.

>TRBV25-1|.|.|TRBJ2-3|14
TGTGCCAGCAGTCGGGGTGCCCCCACAGATACGCAGTATTTT
CASSRGAPTDTQYF
>TRBV20-1|TRBD1|.|TRBJ2-7|11
TGCAGTGCTACAGGGGGCGGCGAGCAGTACTTC
CSATGGGEQYF
>TRBV29-1|.|.|TRBJ1-2|13
TGCAGCGTCCTAACCGGGGTCGACTATGGCTACACCTTC
CSVLTGVDYGYTF
>TRBV27|.|.|TRBJ1-2|16
TGTGCCAGCAGTTTATCCTGGGCAGCTCCTAACTATGGCTACACCTTC
CASSLSWAAPNYGYTF
>TRBV27|.|.|TRBJ1-1|13
TGTGCCAGCAGCCGAAGAGGGTCCCCTGAAGCTTTCTTT
CASSRRGSPEAFF
>TRBV5-6|.|.|TRBJ1-5|16
TGTGCCAGCAGCTTGGCCACGCTATCGGGGAATCAGCCCCAGCATTTT
CASSLATLSGNQPQHF
>TRBV24-1|TRBD2|few|TRBJ2-2|18
TGTGCCACCAGTGATGGTAAGCGGGAGGGCCTCCGCACCGGGGAGCTGTTTTTT
CATSDGKREGLRTGELFF
>TRBV4-3|.|once|TRBJ1-4|15
TGCGCCAGCAGCCAAGATGAGGGCACTAATGAAAAACTGTTTTTT
CASSQDEGTNEKLFF
>TRBV11-3|.|.|TRBJ2-7|12
TGTGCCAGCAGCCCCCCCCAGGGTGAGCAGTACTTC
CASSPPQGEQYF
>TRBV28|TRBD1|.|TRBJ1-2|14
TGTGCCAGCAGGCGACAGGGGGATGACTATGGCTACACCTTC
CASRRQGDDYGYTF
>TRBV7-3|TRBD2|.|TRBJ2-1|15
TGTGCCAGCAGCTTAACCCGGACTAGCGGGAATGAGCAGTTCTTC
CASSLTRTSGNEQFF
>TRBV11-2|.|.|TRBJ2-1|15
TGTGCCAGCAGCAGACGCCGGGACAAGGACAATGAGCAGTTCTTC
CASSRRRDKDNEQFF
>TRBV3-1/TRBV3-2|.|.|TRBJ1-4|13
TGTGCCAGCAGCACCAGGGTTGGAGAAAAACTGTTTTTT
CASSTRVGEKLFF
>TRBV7-9|.|.|TRBJ2-4|13
TGTGCCAGCAGCTTAGGCAGGAAAAACATTCAGTACTTC
CASSLGRKNIQYF